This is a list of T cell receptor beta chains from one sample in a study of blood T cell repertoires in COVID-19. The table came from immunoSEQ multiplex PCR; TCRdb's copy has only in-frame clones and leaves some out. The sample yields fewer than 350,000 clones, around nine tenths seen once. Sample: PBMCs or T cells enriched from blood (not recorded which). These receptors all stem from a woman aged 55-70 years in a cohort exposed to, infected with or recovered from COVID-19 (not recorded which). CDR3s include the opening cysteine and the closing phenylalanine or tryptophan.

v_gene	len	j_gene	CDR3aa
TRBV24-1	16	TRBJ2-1	CATSDPRGQDYNEQFF
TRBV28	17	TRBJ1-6	CASSLGGQGRYNSPLHF
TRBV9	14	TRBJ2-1	CASSRTSSDNEQFF
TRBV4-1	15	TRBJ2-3	CASSQGTGNTDTQYF
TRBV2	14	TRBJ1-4	CASSKGAANEKLFF
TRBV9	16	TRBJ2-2	CASSATDRANTGELFF
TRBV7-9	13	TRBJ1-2	CASSPGQLYGYTF
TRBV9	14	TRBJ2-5	CASSGLAGGETQYF
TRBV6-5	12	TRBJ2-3	CASSSESDTQYF
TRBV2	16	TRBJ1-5	CASRQTGGNSNQPQHF
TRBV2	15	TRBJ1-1	CASSNRDRPSTEAFF
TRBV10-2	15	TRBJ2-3	CASKPTSGSPDTQYF
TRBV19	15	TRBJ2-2	CASSIVWTGDGELFF
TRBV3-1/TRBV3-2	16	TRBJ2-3	CASSQDPAGVPDTQYF
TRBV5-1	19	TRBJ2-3	CASSYGLAGGRGGTDTQYF
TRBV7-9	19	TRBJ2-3	CASSSKDVSGRTRTDTQYF
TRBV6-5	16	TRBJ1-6	CASSYWVPRGNSPLHF